This entry lists 22 T cell receptor beta chains sequenced from one sample in a study of Tregs in tolerant kidney transplant recipients (dated by TCRdb to about 2019). This sample's time point label indicates: 6 months after combined kidney and bone marrow transplant. Related donors were used in the transplants with nonmyeloablative bone marrow transplantation, and mixed chimerism was transient in the human trials. The library was produced with the immunoSEQ multiplex PCR assay. Entries here come from immuneACCESS through TCRdb and include only in-frame sequences with V and J called. Some clones fail to appear in such tables; in the studies checked, an unresolved V gene covers under half of the shortfall, and the cause of the remainder is unknown. The sample table holds 50,000 to 65,000 clones, of which over 75% were seen once. Together, the top ten hold under 4.5% of the sample. This sample comprised CD4+ T cells from blood (PBMCs), obtained 6 months after the transplant. The receptors here all came from a human patient who received a combined kidney and bone marrow transplant. After a transplant, the donor of the graft may account for some T cells.

This clone was seen just once. The chain has TRBV4-3 and TRBJ2-7, with a tentative D call TRBD1 (6 bases). The CDR3 runs to 14 residues. Per the germline V gene, CDR1 is LGHNA and CDR2 is YSLEER. The ends were cut back, 1 base at V and 7 bases at J, with 14 bases in the middle. The CDR3 nucleotides read TGCGCCAGCAGCCAAGTACAGGGCCCGGGGGAGCAGTACTTC. Its protein product is CASSQVQGPGEQYF.

The rearrangement joins TRBV7-9 to TRBJ2-5; D possibly corresponds to TRBD1 (6 bases). The V end lost 6 bases, the J end lost 4 bases, and 6 bases lay between the germline ends. The germline V gene encodes CDR1 SEHNR and CDR2 FQNEAQ (reference sequence). The CDR3 loop spans 11 amino acids. The CDR3 bases are TGTGCCAGCAGAGGGGGAGAGACCCAGTACTTC. It is translated as CASRGGETQYF.

The CDR3 sequence: CASAGSGANVLTF. DNA for the CDR3: TGTGCTAGTGCCGGTAGCGGGGCCAACGTCCTGACTTTC. The chain employs TRBV12-5 and TRBJ2-6, with no clear D. Germline V gene lookup returns CDR1 LGHNT and CDR2 FRNRAP. Trimming removed 7 bases from V and 4 bases from J, with 8 bases in between. The CDR3 runs to 13 residues. Based on the CDR3 plus reference TRBV12-5 and TRBJ2-6, the full variable domain is DARVTQTPRHKVTEMGQEVTMRCQPILGHNTVFWYRQTMMQGLELLAYFRNRAPLDDSGMPKDRFSAEMPDATLATLKIQPSEPRDSAVYFCASAGSGANVLTFGAGSRLTVL.

The CDR3 DNA reads TGTGCCACCCGGGACAGGGGCTACGAGCAGTACTTC. Its translation is CATRDRGYEQYF. This rearrangement joins TRBV7-9 to TRBJ2-7; TRBD1 aligns across 10 bases. The CDR3 is 12 residues long. The J segment lost 3 bases and the V segment lost 10 bases, leaving 3 bases of the junction unmatched. Looked up from germline, CDR1 is SEHNR and CDR2 is FQNEAQ (reference sequence).

This chain uses TRBV11-3 with TRBJ2-7; possible D gene TRBD1, 6 bases. There are 13 residues in the CDR3. V gave up 3 bases and J gave up 9 bases, with 15 bases separating them. CDR1 and CDR2 from the germline V gene are SGHNT and YENEEA. CDR3 amino acids: CASSFDRNGVQYF. CDR3 DNA sequence: TGTGCCAGCAGCTTTGACAGGAATGGGGTGCAGTACTTC. The variable domain in full, completed from reference TRBV11-3 and TRBJ2-7, reads EAGVVQSPRYKIIEKKQPVAFWCNPISGHNTLYWYLQNLGQGPELLIRYENEEAVDDSQLPKDRFSAERLKGVDSTLKIQPAELGDSAVYLCASSFDRNGVQYFGPGTRLTVT.

This clone has just a few counts. The CDR3 region has the DNA TGTGCCAGTGTTCCGGGGGACAGGGGACAGCCCCAGCATTTT. It encodes CASVPGDRGQPQHF. The chain links TRBV2 to TRBJ1-5; 10 nucleotides match TRBD1. This CDR3 spans 14 amino acids. V was clipped by 9 bases and J by 7 bases; unmatched bases: 9. Germline CDR1 SNHLY, CDR2 FYNNEI.

This chain joins TRBV5-1 and TRBJ2-1; 14 bases are a match to TRBD2. The CDR3 length is 16 residues. The V segment lost 0 bases and the J segment 7 bases; nucleotides outside the gene matches: 3. The germline V gene has CDR1 SGHRS and CDR2 YFSETQ. The CDR3 region is CASSLGLAGGPNEQFF. CDR3 in DNA: TGCGCCAGCAGCTTGGGACTAGCGGGAGGGCCGAATGAGCAGTTCTTC.

DNA for the CDR3: TGTGCCAGCAGCTTGGGGAGCGGGACATCGCAGTATTTT. Protein: CASSLGSGTSQYF. The V call is TRBV11-3, the J call TRBJ2-3; D possibly corresponds to TRBD2 (7 bases). From germline, CDR1 is SGHNT and CDR2 YENEEA. The CDR3 totals 13 residues. Trimming removed 3 bases from V and 10 bases from J, with 14 bases in between.

This clone came up once. The rearrangement joins TRBV18 to TRBJ1-5, with D possibly TRBD1 on 6 matching bases. Germline values: CDR1 KGHSH, CDR2 LQKENI. Between the trimmed V and J ends, which lost 2 bases and 5 bases, there was a span of 19 bases. The CDR3 loop spans 17 amino acids. The CDR3 DNA is TGTGCCAGCTCACCAAGGGGGATAGGGGGTCCCTATCAGCCCCAGCATTTT. Amino acid sequence: CASSPRGIGGPYQPQHF.

The chain joins TRBV4-1 to TRBJ2-7; tentative D call: TRBD1 (5 bases). V lost 3 bases and J 0 bases, leaving 12 bases between the germline ends. Germline CDR1 reads MGHRA; CDR2 reads YSYEKL. The CDR3 extends over 15 amino acids. The CDR3 here is CASSHFPTVSYEQYF. CDR3 in DNA: TGCGCCAGCAGCCACTTCCCGACAGTCTCCTACGAGCAGTACTTC.

This clone has only a few counts. The chain combines TRBV11-3 with TRBJ2-2; D uncertain. V lost 0 bases and J 6 bases, leaving 11 bases between the germline ends. CDR1 SGHNT and CDR2 YENEEA come from the germline V gene. This CDR3 is built from 15 residues. The CDR3 DNA is TGTGCCAGCAGCTTAGACGGCCGTAGCTCCGGGGAGCTGTTTTTT. Protein: CASSLDGRSSGELFF. The whole variable domain, filled in from reference TRBV11-3 and TRBJ2-2, reads EAGVVQSPRYKIIEKKQPVAFWCNPISGHNTLYWYLQNLGQGPELLIRYENEEAVDDSQLPKDRFSAERLKGVDSTLKIQPAELGDSAVYLCASSLDGRSSGELFFGEGSRLTVL.

The chain's CDR3 is CSATRGGKLFF. The CDR3 DNA reads TGCAGTGCTACTCGGGGAGGAAAACTGTTTTTT. The chain uses TRBV20-1 and TRBJ1-4, with D uncertain. V lost 4 bases, J lost 10 bases, and 10 bases lay in between. This CDR3 comprises 11 residues. The germline V gene has CDR1 DFQATT and CDR2 SNEGSKA (reference sequence).

J is TRBJ2-3 and V is TRBV5-6, with no clear D. CDR3 length: 16 amino acids. V shed 2 bases and J shed 1 base, with 14 bases lying between them. In germline, CDR1 is SGHDT, CDR2 YYEEEE. The CDR3 region has the DNA TGTGCCAGCAGCTTAAAGTTGGGCTCGGGCACAGATACGCAGTATTTT. It is translated as CASSLKLGSGTDTQYF.

The V and J genes are TRBV7-9 and TRBJ1-4; TRBD1 is a possible D gene (5 bases). This CDR3 comprises 13 residues. The V gene's germline CDR1 is SEHNR and CDR2 FQNEAQ (reference sequence). V shed 1 base and J shed 16 bases, with 16 bases lying between them. The CDR3 DNA is TGTGCCAGCAGCTTAGGATCCGGCGGACAAGGGTTTTTT. Its translation is CASSLGSGGQGFF.

The chain uses TRBV20-1 and TRBJ2-3; D remains ambiguous. Germline V gene data show CDR1 as DFQATT and CDR2 as SNEGSKA (reference sequence). The CDR3 is 11 amino acids. Trimming stripped 6 bases from V and 6 bases from J, with 10 bases between. CDR3 nucleotides: TGCAGTGCAAGAACCGGTGATACGCAGTATTTT. Translating gives CSARTGDTQYF.

This chain uses TRBV7-9 with TRBJ2-3, with 8 bases that match TRBD2. The ends lost 5 bases at V and 13 bases at J; junction bases unmatched: 11. This CDR3 has 13 amino acids. Germline V gene sequence: CDR1 SEHNR, CDR2 FQNEAQ (reference sequence). The CDR3 nucleotides read TGTGCCAGCAGCCCCCATGGGGGACTAGAAGAGTATTTT. Amino acids: CASSPHGGLEEYF.

The V and J genes are TRBV14 and TRBJ2-1; 15 nucleotides line up with TRBD2. This CDR3 is built from 18 residues. Germline trimming cut 3 bases from V and 7 bases from J; bases unmatched to any gene: 10. The germline CDR1 and CDR2 sequences are SGHDN and FVKESK. This CDR3 reads CASSHSQGTSGRLNEQFF. The CDR3 nucleotides read TGTGCCAGCAGCCACTCTCAGGGGACTAGCGGGAGGTTAAATGAGCAGTTCTTC.

This sequence joins TRBV4-3 and TRBJ2-5, with 7 bases matching TRBD1. Germline CDR1 reads LGHNA; CDR2 reads YSLEER. The V gene end was trimmed by 1 base and the J gene end by 4 bases; junction bases not matched to a gene: 3. This CDR3 is built from 14 residues. CDR3 region: CASSQVYRGETQYF. Written as DNA, the CDR3 is TGCGCCAGCAGCCAAGTCTACAGGGGAGAGACCCAGTACTTC.

The rearrangement uses TRBV6-1 and TRBJ1-3, with D maybe TRBD1 (5 bases). Trimming removed 7 bases from V and 7 bases from J, with 14 bases in between. The CDR3 has 13 residues. The germline V gene encodes CDR1 MNHNS and CDR2 SASEGT. CDR3 DNA sequence: TGTGCCAGCAACCGCAGGGCAGTTAACACCATATATTTT. It is translated as CASNRRAVNTIYF.

This clone was seen a few times. The V gene is TRBV2, the J gene TRBJ1-3; 9 nucleotides align to TRBD1. Germline V gene data show CDR1 as SNHLY and CDR2 as FYNNEI. J gave up 1 base and V 6 bases, and 4 bases lay outside the gene matches. CDR3 length: 15 amino acids. Written as DNA, the CDR3 is TGTGCCAGCAGCCAGGACAGGGGATCTGGAAACACCATATATTTT. Its translation: CASSQDRGSGNTIYF.

The V and J genes are TRBV7-2 and TRBJ1-1, with a possible D match to TRBD1 (5 bases). The CDR3 contains 15 residues. The V gene lost 5 bases and the J gene lost 4 bases, with 17 bases spanning the gap. CDR1 is SGHTA and CDR2 is FQGNSA in the germline V gene. Written as DNA, the CDR3 is TGTGCCAGCAGCGCCCAGGGCCCCAAGCCCACTGAAGCTTTCTTT. Translation gives CASSAQGPKPTEAFF. Looking up the rest from reference TRBV7-2 and TRBJ1-1 gives the full variable domain: GAGVSQSPSNKVTEKGKDVELRCDPISGHTALYWYRQSLGQGLEFLIYFQGNSAPDKSGLPSDRFSAERTGGSVSTLTIQRTQQEDSAVYLCASSAQGPKPTEAFFGQGTRLTVV.

Comment on this clone: The junction differs from germline at one of its ends, possibly a read error. The chain employs TRBV4-3 and TRBJ2-2; a weak D match, TRBD2 (5 bases). Germline lookup yields CDR1 LGHNA and CDR2 YSLEER. The CDR3 sequence is 14 residues long. CDR3 sequence: CASSQDMEAGEPFF. The CDR3 DNA is TGCGCCAGCAGCCAAGATATGGAGGCCGGGGAGCCGTTTTTT.